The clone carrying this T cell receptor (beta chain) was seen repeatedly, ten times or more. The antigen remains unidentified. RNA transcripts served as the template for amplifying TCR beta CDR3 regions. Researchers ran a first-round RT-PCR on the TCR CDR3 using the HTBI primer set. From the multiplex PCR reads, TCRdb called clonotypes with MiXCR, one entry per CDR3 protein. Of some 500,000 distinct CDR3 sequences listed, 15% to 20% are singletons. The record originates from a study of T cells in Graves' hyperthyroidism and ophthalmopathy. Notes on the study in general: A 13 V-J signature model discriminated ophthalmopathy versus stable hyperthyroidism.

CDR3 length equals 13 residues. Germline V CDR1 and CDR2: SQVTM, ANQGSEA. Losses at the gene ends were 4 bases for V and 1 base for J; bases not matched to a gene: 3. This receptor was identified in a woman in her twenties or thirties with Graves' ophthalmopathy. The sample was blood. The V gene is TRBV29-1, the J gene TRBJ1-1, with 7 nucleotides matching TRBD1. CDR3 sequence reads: CSVADRWNTEAFF. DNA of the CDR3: TGCAGCGTTGCGGACAGGTGGAACACTGAAGCTTTCTTT.